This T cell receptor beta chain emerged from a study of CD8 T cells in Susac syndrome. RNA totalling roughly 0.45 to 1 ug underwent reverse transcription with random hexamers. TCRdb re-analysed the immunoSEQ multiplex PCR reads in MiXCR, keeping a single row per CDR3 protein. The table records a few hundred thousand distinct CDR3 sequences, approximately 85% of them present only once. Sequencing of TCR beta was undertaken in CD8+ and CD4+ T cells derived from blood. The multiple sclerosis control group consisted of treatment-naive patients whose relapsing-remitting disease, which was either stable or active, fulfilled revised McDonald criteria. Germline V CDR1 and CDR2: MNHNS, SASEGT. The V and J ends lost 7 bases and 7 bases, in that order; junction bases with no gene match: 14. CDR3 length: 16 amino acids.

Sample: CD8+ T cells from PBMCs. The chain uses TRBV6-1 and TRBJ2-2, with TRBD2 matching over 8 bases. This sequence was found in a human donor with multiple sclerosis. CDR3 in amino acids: CASISASGGAGGELFF. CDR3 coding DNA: TGTGCCAGCATATCAGCCTCGGGGGGGGCCGGCGGGGAGCTGTTTTTT.